The rows below give T cell receptor beta chains drawn from one sample of a study of cytomegalovirus exposure and HLA in healthy donors. TCRdb's copy holds only in-frame clones and misses some; the assay was immunoSEQ multiplex PCR. The sample records some 120,000 clones, about 81% being singletons. The sample was PBMCs. Receptors originate from a woman under 40 in good health and CMV-seronegative. The CDR3 runs from the conserved cysteine through the conserved F or W. The D gene is left open where the match is weak. Rows may omit the clone size; those that give it use once, few, many or a size class.

d_call | clone_size | j_call | v_call | cdr3_nt | cdr3_aa
TRBD2 | once | TRBJ2-5 | TRBV5-1 | TGCGCCAGCAGCTGGACTAGCGGGAGCCAAGAGACCCAGTACTTC | CASSWTSGSQETQYF
NA | NA | TRBJ2-1 | TRBV19 | TGTGCCAGTCAGGTGACAGGTTTTAGAAATGAGCAGTTCTTC | CASQVTGFRNEQFF
NA | NA | TRBJ2-5 | TRBV5-7 | TGTGCCATAAAGGTTGCAGGGAACGAGACCCAGTACTTC | CAIKVAGNETQYF
TRBD1 | NA | TRBJ2-7 | TRBV7-8 | TGTGCTAGCAGCCCCCGACAGGGGCTCAGCTCCTACGAGCAGTACTTC | CASSPRQGLSSYEQYF
TRBD1 | NA | TRBJ1-5 | TRBV6-1 | TGTGCCGGCAGTACAGGGGGAGGCAATCAGCCCCAGCATTTT | CAGSTGGGNQPQHF
TRBD1 | once | TRBJ1-5 | TRBV19 | TGTGCCAGTAGTATTTTATCGGGGACAGGGGATCAGCCCCAGCATTTT | CASSILSGTGDQPQHF
TRBD1 | NA | TRBJ1-2 | TRBV29-1 | TGCAGCGTTGAAGACGCCGGCAGGGGGCTAGGTGGATATGGCTACACCTTC | CSVEDAGRGLGGYGYTF
TRBD1 | NA | TRBJ1-2 | TRBV6-5 | TGTGCCAGCAGTTTCCTCGGACAGGCGAACTCCTATGGCTACACCTTC | CASSFLGQANSYGYTF
NA | NA | TRBJ2-5 | TRBV5-1 | TGCGCCAGCAGGGCCAGCGGCAAGCAGACCCAGTACTTC | CASRASGKQTQYF
NA | NA | TRBJ1-2 | TRBV28 | TGTGCCAGCAGTTTATATCGGACAAGGATTAACTATGGCTACACCTTC | CASSLYRTRINYGYTF
NA | NA | TRBJ1-1 | TRBV5-6 | TGTGCCAGCAGCGCCCAGTTGAACACTGAAGCTTTCTTT | CASSAQLNTEAFF
NA | NA | TRBJ1-2 | TRBV2 | TGTGCCAGCAGTGATAAACAGCTTAATCACTATGGCTACACCTTC | CASSDKQLNHYGYTF
NA | NA | TRBJ1-5 | TRBV6-1 | TGTGCCAGCATGTGGGGACACCTAAGCAATCAGCCCCAGCATTTT | CASMWGHLSNQPQHF
NA | NA | TRBJ1-5 | TRBV6-1 | TGTGCCAGCAGTGAAGCAGGGGTCCATCAGCCCCAGCATTTT | CASSEAGVHQPQHF
TRBD2 | NA | TRBJ2-7 | TRBV25-1 | TGTGCCAGCAGGGATAGCGGGTTCCCCTACGAGCAGTACTTC | CASRDSGFPYEQYF
TRBD2 | NA | TRBJ2-3 | TRBV9 | TGTGCCAGCAGCGGGATCCTGCTAGCGGGGGTTCTTGATACGCAGTATTTT | CASSGILLAGVLDTQYF
TRBD2 | NA | TRBJ2-1 | TRBV14 | TGTGCCAGCAGCCACAGAACTAGCGGGAGGGTCAATGAGCAGTTCTTC | CASSHRTSGRVNEQFF
TRBD2 | NA | TRBJ2-5 | TRBV7-8 | TGTGCCAGCAGCTTACTAGCGGGGGGGCAAGAGACCCAGTACTTC | CASSLLAGGQETQYF
NA | NA | TRBJ2-3 | TRBV11-2 | TGTGCCAGCAGCTTATTGGGTAATGGGGGGAAAGATACGCAGTATTTT | CASSLLGNGGKDTQYF
TRBD1 | NA | TRBJ1-5 | TRBV4-1 | TGCGCCAGCAGCCACCCGACAGGGATCGGGGTCAATCAGCCCCAGCATTTT | CASSHPTGIGVNQPQHF
NA | once | TRBJ2-5 | TRBV21-1 | TGTGCCAGCAGCAAACCTAGCGGGGAAGAGACCCAGTACTTC | CASSKPSGEETQYF
TRBD1 | NA | TRBJ2-5 | TRBV7-9 | TGTGCCAGCAGCGTGGGACAGGGTTATGTAGAGACCCAGTACTTC | CASSVGQGYVETQYF
TRBD2 | once | TRBJ2-7 | TRBV5-1 | TGCGCCAGCAGCTTGGCCGGACTAGCGGGGGGGTTATCCTACGAGCAGTACTTC | CASSLAGLAGGLSYEQYF
NA | once | TRBJ2-1 | TRBV27 | TGTGCCAGCAGTGCGACTATAAGCAATGAGCAGTTCTTC | CASSATISNEQFF
TRBD2 | NA | TRBJ2-7 | TRBV6-5 | TGTGCCAGCAGTTACAACCGGGAGGGGGGCTACGAGCAGTACTTC | CASSYNREGGYEQYF
TRBD1 | NA | TRBJ2-2 | TRBV5-4 | TGTGCCAGCAGCACCGGGACAGGGGTAAACAGCGGGGAGCTGTTTTTT | CASSTGTGVNSGELFF
TRBD2 | NA | TRBJ2-7 | TRBV2 | TGTGCCAGCAGTGAGGCTAGCGGGGGAATCTACGAGCAGTACTTC | CASSEASGGIYEQYF
TRBD1 | NA | TRBJ2-7 | TRBV7-2 | TGTGCCAGCAGCCCGAGGACAGGTTTCTACGAGCAGTACTTC | CASSPRTGFYEQYF
NA | NA | TRBJ2-7 | TRBV9 | TGTGCCAGCAGCGTAGCCGGGATTCCCTACGAGCAGTACTTC | CASSVAGIPYEQYF
TRBD1 | NA | TRBJ2-2 | TRBV7-2 | TGTGCCAGCAGCCCTTCGACAGGGTTGGTCTCCGGGGAGCTGTTTTTT | CASSPSTGLVSGELFF
NA | NA | TRBJ2-1 | TRBV5-1 | TGCGCCAGCAGCTTCCAGGGGAGCTCCTACAATGAGCAGTTCTTC | CASSFQGSSYNEQFF
TRBD1 | NA | TRBJ1-4 | TRBV2 | TGTGCCAGCAGCGGGCCGAAGGGGGCCCGGGGTGAAAAACTGTTTTTT | CASSGPKGARGEKLFF
TRBD1 | NA | TRBJ2-7 | TRBV6-5 | TGTGCCAGCAGACCCGACAGGGGGACCTCCTACGAGCAGTACTTC | CASRPDRGTSYEQYF
NA | NA | TRBJ1-6 | TRBV6-5 | TGTGCCAGCAGGAAGGACAGTAATTCACCCCTCCACTTT | CASRKDSNSPLHF
TRBD1 | NA | TRBJ2-7 | TRBV5-1 | TGCGCCAGCAGCCACAGAGGGACAGGGGACTACGAGCAGTACTTC | CASSHRGTGDYEQYF
NA | few | TRBJ1-4 | TRBV25-1 | TGTGCCAGCAGTGATAAGTCAGCTAATGAAAAACTGTTTTTT | CASSDKSANEKLFF
TRBD1 | NA | TRBJ2-5 | TRBV19 | TGTGCCAGTAGTACCTGGGACAGACAAGAGACCCAGTACTTC | CASSTWDRQETQYF
NA | NA | TRBJ2-7 | TRBV30 | TGTGCCTGGAGAATACTATTCTCCTACGAGCAGTACTTC | CAWRILFSYEQYF
TRBD1 | NA | TRBJ1-6 | TRBV10-2 | TGCGCCAGCAGTACCCAAGGACAGGGCGGCTCACCCCTCCACTTT | CASSTQGQGGSPLHF
TRBD2 | NA | TRBJ2-2 | TRBV12-5 | TGTGCTAGTGGTTCGGTAGGTCTAGCGGGCACCGGGGAGCTGTTTTTT | CASGSVGLAGTGELFF